What follows is one T cell receptor (beta chain) and its context. This sample stems from a study of blood T cell repertoires in COVID-19. The junction had 11 bases not matched to a gene; V was cut back by 6 bases and J by 6 bases. The CDR3 sequence is 15 residues long. Germline loops: CDR1 SEHNR, CDR2 FQNEAQ (reference sequence). Method: immunoSEQ multiplex PCR; TCRdb's copy keeps in-frame clones and lacks some. Of about 97,000 clones in the sample, around 87% were seen once. Sequenced material: peripheral blood. J is TRBJ2-7 and V is TRBV7-9; 10 positions agree with TRBD1. This TCR derives from a human donor in a cohort sampled during active COVID-19. The CDR3 spells CASRILGQGESEQYF. The CDR3 DNA reads as TGTGCCAGCAGGATACTCGGACAGGGGGAGAGCGAGCAGTACTTC.